The next 28 T cell receptor beta chains were all read from a single sample in a study of sequential checkpoint blockade in melanoma. Treatment: randomized to nivolumab then ipilimumab (arm A) or the reverse (arm B). Clones were read by immunoSEQ multiplex PCR, and TCRdb kept only the in-frame ones, dropping some. The sample consists of around 18,000 clones, around two thirds of them appearing once. Here the sequenced sample was CD8+ T cells sorted from blood (inferred from file names), taken from a patient given nivolumab and ipilimumab in sequence. These receptors were collected from a human donor with melanoma.

The J gene is TRBJ1-2, the V gene TRBV9, with 9 bases lining up with TRBD1. Trimming took 3 bases from V and 2 from J; bases not matched to a gene: 5. The CDR3 covers 15 residues. Per the germline V gene, CDR1 is SGDLS and CDR2 is YYNGEE. The CDR3 DNA follows: TGTGCCAGCAGCGCCGGACAGGGGAGAAACTATGGCTACACCTTC. It is translated as CASSAGQGRNYGYTF.

The chain is built from TRBV11-2 and TRBJ2-5; 8 positions match TRBD2. Germline CDR1 SGHAT, CDR2 FQNNGV. The V and J ends lost 1 base and 2 bases, in that order; junction bases with no gene match: 3. There are 15 residues in the CDR3. The CDR3 DNA follows: TGTGCCAGCAGCTTAGTAGTAGCGGGGCAAGAGACCCAGTACTTC. Translation gives CASSLVVAGQETQYF.

The V and J genes are TRBV11-1 and TRBJ1-1, with D maybe TRBD1 (6 bases). CDR3 size: 15 residues. Deletions cut 4 bases from V and 4 bases from J, with 16 bases between. CDR1 and CDR2 from the germline V gene are SGHAT and FQDESV (reference sequence). CDR3: CASSYRDDGATEAFF. CDR3 nucleotides: TGTGCCAGCAGCTACAGGGACGATGGGGCCACTGAAGCTTTCTTT.

The J gene is TRBJ2-1, the V gene TRBV29-1, with 10 bases matching TRBD2. With V trimmed by 4 bases and J by 10 bases, 13 bases remained unmatched. Germline V lookup: CDR1 SQVTM, CDR2 ANQGSEA. The length of the CDR3 is 15 residues. The CDR3 reads CSVASLAGVIGEQFF. The CDR3 region has the DNA TGCAGCGTTGCATCGCTAGCGGGAGTGATTGGCGAGCAGTTCTTC.

The chain combines TRBV21-1 with TRBJ1-4; TRBD1, the table's D call, lacks a check against the DNA. TRBV21-1 is labeled a pseudogene. This CDR3 is built from 15 residues. CDR3 bases: TGTGCCAGCAGCATCCGACAGGGGGCAATTGAAAAACTGTTTTTT. Protein sequence: CASSIRQGAIEKLFF.

This CDR3 reads CASMSGGSTGELFF. The CDR3 region has the DNA TGTGCCAGCATGTCAGGGGGCAGCACCGGGGAGCTGTTTTTT. V and J are TRBV27 and TRBJ2-2; 8 bases align to TRBD1. J was trimmed by 4 bases and V by 7 bases; bases with no gene match: 5. This CDR3 contains 14 residues. CDR1 and CDR2 (germline): MNHEY, SMNVEV (reference sequence).

The genes are TRBV6-5 and TRBJ1-1; 7 bases are a match to TRBD1. The CDR3 loop spans 14 amino acids. Germline V gene sequence: CDR1 MNHEY, CDR2 SVGAGI. Trimming cost V 4 bases and J 4 bases; bases outside gene matches: 6. CDR3 in amino acids: CASSWDSGGTEAFF. Here the CDR3 DNA reads TGTGCCAGCAGTTGGGACAGTGGAGGCACTGAAGCTTTCTTT.

The chain is built from TRBV30 and TRBJ1-4, with D possibly TRBD1 on 6 matching bases. The germline V gene encodes CDR1 GTSNPN and CDR2 SVGIG (reference sequence). V dropped 0 bases and J dropped 6 bases, with 14 bases sitting between them. The CDR3 has 15 amino acids. In DNA, the CDR3 is TGTGCCTGGAGTGTACTAAGGGGGACGGATGAAAAACTGTTTTTT. The encoded protein is CAWSVLRGTDEKLFF.

The CDR3 loop reads CASSLEQLSGNTIYF. The CDR3 DNA follows: TGTGCCAGCAGCTTAGAACAGCTCTCTGGAAACACCATATATTTT. This chain uses TRBV5-8 with TRBJ1-3; D is unclear. The V and J ends lost 2 bases and 0 bases respectively, with 9 bases between them. Germline CDR1 is SGHTS and CDR2 is YDEGEE. The CDR3 totals 15 residues.

This rearrangement joins TRBV19 to TRBJ1-2, with 12 positions matching TRBD1. Germline V gene sequence: CDR1 LNHDA, CDR2 SQIVND (reference sequence). V lost 5 bases and J lost 4; bases outside the gene matches: 11. This CDR3 has 17 residues. The CDR3 nucleotides read TGTGCCAGTAGTTACCCCTGGGGACAGGGGGCTGTCTATGGCTACACCTTC. Encoded protein: CASSYPWGQGAVYGYTF. The full variable domain, rest sourced from reference TRBV19 and TRBJ1-2, is DGGITQSPKYLFRKEGQNVTLSCEQNLNHDAMYWYRQDPGQGLRLIYYSQIVNDFQKGDIAEGYSVSREKKESFPLTVTSAQKNPTAFYLCASSYPWGQGAVYGYTFGSGTRLTVV.

The gene calls are TRBV5-6 and TRBJ2-2, with TRBD2 identical over 8 bases. V trimming: 1 base; J trimming: 3 bases; junction bases outside the gene matches: 2. The germline gives CDR1 SGHDT, CDR2 YYEEEE. There are 15 residues in the CDR3. CDR3 region: CASSLTLADTGELFF. The CDR3 DNA is TGTGCCAGCAGCTTGACACTAGCGGACACCGGGGAGCTGTTTTTT.

The rearrangement links TRBV9 to TRBJ1-5, with 8 bases lining up with TRBD1. The germline gives CDR1 SGDLS, CDR2 YYNGEE. The CDR3 runs to 15 residues. Unmatched junction bases numbered 4, after V lost 3 bases and J lost 2 bases. CDR3 amino acids: CASSAGQGGNQPQHF. DNA of the CDR3: TGTGCCAGCAGCGCTGGACAGGGAGGCAATCAGCCCCAGCATTTT. Full variable domain (remainder filled in from reference TRBV9 and TRBJ1-5): DSGVTQTPKHLITATGQRVTLRCSPRSGDLSVYWYQQSLDQGLQFLIQYYNGEERAKGNILERFSAQQFPDLHSELNLSSLELGDSALYFCASSAGQGGNQPQHFGDGTRLSIL.

This CDR3 reads CASGWAGVTEAFF. As DNA, the CDR3 is TGTGCTAGTGGTTGGGCGGGGGTCACTGAAGCTTTCTTT. The chain uses TRBV12-5 and TRBJ1-1; possibly TRBD1 for D (5 bases). V shed 4 bases and J shed 4 bases, with 10 bases lying between them. From germline, CDR1 is LGHNT and CDR2 FRNRAP. The CDR3 extends over 13 amino acids.

The rearrangement links TRBV5-1 to TRBJ2-7; unclear D gene. This CDR3 is built from 12 residues. The germline CDR1 and CDR2 sequences are SGHRS and YFSETQ. V was trimmed by 4 bases and J by 4 bases, leaving 9 bases between them. The CDR3 region is CASSPYPYEQYF. As DNA, the CDR3 is TGCGCCAGCAGCCCCTACCCTTACGAGCAGTACTTC.

This chain joins TRBV4-2 and TRBJ1-5; tentatively, D is TRBD1 (6 bases). V was cut by 3 bases and J by 2 bases, with 14 bases left in between. This CDR3 contains 16 residues. The V gene's germline CDR1 is LGHNA and CDR2 YNFKEQ. The chain's CDR3 is CASSQVTGTGNQPQHF. The CDR3 nucleotides read TGTGCCAGCAGCCAGGTCACAGGGACCGGCAATCAGCCCCAGCATTTT.

V gene TRBV6-6 combines with J gene TRBJ2-7; TRBD2 matches at 11 bases. This CDR3 is 13 amino acids long. Germline lookup yields CDR1 MNHNY and CDR2 SVGAGI (reference sequence). After removal of 11 bases from V and 5 bases from J, the junction contained 8 bases not matched to a gene. CDR3 in amino acids: CAVISGGADEQYF. CDR3 nucleotides: TGTGCCGTTATTAGCGGGGGGGCCGACGAGCAGTACTTC.

V gene TRBV5-1 combines with J gene TRBJ1-4; 7 bases line up with TRBD1. With 0 bases clipped from V and 5 bases from J, the junction kept 7 bases outside the gene matches. This CDR3 is built from 16 residues. CDR1 and CDR2 from the germline V gene are SGHRS and YFSETQ. CDR3 nucleotide sequence: TGCGCCAGCAGCTTGGAGGGGACAGCAGCGAATGAAAAACTGTTTTTT. Its protein is CASSLEGTAANEKLFF. The whole variable domain, filled in from reference TRBV5-1 and TRBJ1-4, reads KAGVTQTPRYLIKTRGQQVTLSCSPISGHRSVSWYQQTPGQGLQFLFEYFSETQRNKGNFPGRFSGRQFSNSRSEMNVSTLELGDSALYLCASSLEGTAANEKLFFGSGTQLSVL.

The chain combines TRBV6-5 with TRBJ1-1, with 9 positions matching TRBD1. The CDR3 sequence is 13 residues long. V gave up 8 bases and J gave up 6 bases; unmatched junction bases: 7. The germline V gene has CDR1 MNHEY and CDR2 SVGAGI. CDR3 in amino acids: CASGGDRAAEAFF. CDR3 sequence (DNA): TGTGCCAGCGGGGGGGACAGGGCCGCTGAAGCTTTCTTT.

This chain connects TRBV19 to TRBJ2-1; D might be TRBD1 (5 bases). V dropped 7 bases and J dropped 5 bases, with 15 bases sitting between them. Germline CDR1 LNHDA, CDR2 SQIVND (reference sequence). The CDR3 contains 14 residues. CDR3 in amino acids: CASTVRGYNNEQFF. The CDR3 DNA reads as TGTGCCAGTACCGTTAGGGGCTACAACAATGAGCAGTTCTTC.

The gene calls are TRBV13 and TRBJ1-4, with D unclear. V lost 3 bases and J lost 0, with 5 bases in between. The CDR3 length is 14 residues. CDR1 and CDR2 from the germline V gene are PRHDT and FYEKMQ (reference sequence). CDR3 sequence reads: CASSFRATNEKLFF. In DNA form, the CDR3 reads TGTGCCAGCAGCTTTCGGGCAACTAATGAAAAACTGTTTTTT.

The V and J genes are TRBV9 and TRBJ1-1; the match to TRBD1 covers 7 bases. The CDR3 is 14 amino acids. J lost 1 base, V lost 0 bases, and 0 bases had no gene match. The germline gives CDR1 SGDLS, CDR2 YYNGEE. The CDR3 spells CASSVGDRNTEAFF. Written as DNA, the CDR3 is TGTGCCAGCAGCGTAGGGGACAGGAACACTGAAGCTTTCTTT. The whole variable domain, filled in from reference TRBV9 and TRBJ1-1, reads DSGVTQTPKHLITATGQRVTLRCSPRSGDLSVYWYQQSLDQGLQFLIQYYNGEERAKGNILERFSAQQFPDLHSELNLSSLELGDSALYFCASSVGDRNTEAFFGQGTRLTVV.

V gene TRBV7-8 combines with J gene TRBJ1-2; TRBD1 might be the D (5 bases). V lost 1 base, J lost 4 bases, and 10 bases lay in between. This CDR3 region has 14 residues. Looked up from germline, CDR1 is SGHVS and CDR2 is FQNEAQ. The CDR3 here is CASSLGGGSYGYTF. The CDR3, as DNA: TGTGCCAGCAGCTTAGGGGGGGGATCCTATGGCTACACCTTC.

This chain joins TRBV27 and TRBJ1-5; 11 bases map to TRBD1. The CDR3 extends over 17 amino acids. Germline V lookup: CDR1 MNHEY, CDR2 SMNVEV (reference sequence). Unmatched junction bases numbered 11, after V lost 3 bases and J lost 7 bases. For the CDR3, the DNA is TGTGCCAGCAGTTTCTCCGGGACAGGGGGAGTCGGACAGCCCCAGCATTTT. Its protein is CASSFSGTGGVGQPQHF.

The chain uses TRBV4-1 and TRBJ2-7; a weak D match, TRBD2 (6 bases). CDR3 size: 13 residues. In germline, CDR1 is MGHRA, CDR2 YSYEKL. V gave up 1 base and J gave up 5 bases, with 9 bases separating them. CDR3 nucleotides: TGCGCCAGCAGCCAAGTCGGGAGCAACGAGCAGTACTTC. It specifies CASSQVGSNEQYF.

The CDR3 region is CASSLVPTDSESTDTQYF. As DNA, the CDR3 is TGTGCCAGCAGCTTAGTCCCAACGGACAGCGAAAGCACAGATACGCAGTATTTT. The chain is built from TRBV11-2 and TRBJ2-3; tentatively, D is TRBD1 (6 bases). In germline, CDR1 is SGHAT, CDR2 FQNNGV. This CDR3 has 18 residues. Trimming stripped 1 base from V and 0 bases from J, with 17 bases between.

V and J are TRBV4-3 and TRBJ1-5; TRBD1 matches at 7 bases. Trimming cost V 1 base and J 0 bases; bases outside gene matches: 0. In germline, CDR1 is LGHNA, CDR2 YSLEER. This CDR3 has 15 amino acids. CDR3 in amino acids: CASSQGQGSNQPQHF. In nucleotides, the CDR3 is TGCGCCAGCAGCCAAGGACAGGGTAGCAATCAGCCCCAGCATTTT.

The rearrangement joins TRBV15 to TRBJ2-1, with TRBD2 identical over 13 bases. The V gene end was trimmed by 3 bases and the J gene end by 4 bases; junction bases not matched to a gene: 0. The CDR3 covers 15 residues. The V gene's germline CDR1 is LNHNV and CDR2 YYDKDF (reference sequence). The CDR3, as DNA: TGTGCCACCAGCAGGACTAGCGGGGGGTACAATGAGCAGTTCTTC. This codes for CATSRTSGGYNEQFF.

The rearrangement joins TRBV19 to TRBJ2-1; no definite D call. This CDR3 has 15 amino acids. Trimming removed 2 bases at V and 3 bases at J, with 11 bases between. CDR1 and CDR2 (germline): LNHDA, SQIVND (reference sequence). CDR3 nucleotides: TGTGCCAGTAGTATAAGCCCCTCCTTCTACAATGAGCAGTTCTTC. Protein: CASSISPSFYNEQFF.